This TCR beta chain was identified in a study of immune evolution from preneoplasia to lung adenocarcinoma. Across the whole study: HLA loss of heterozygosity: around 6.5% AIS, 15% MIA, over 25% ADC, none AAH. Overall study findings and caveats: Normal lung had the highest top T cell clone frequencies. KRAS-mutant nodules had the highest T cell clonality.

After pathologic assessment, macro-dissection selected premalignant or tumor cells for extraction. The V and J ends lost 2 bases and 5 bases respectively, with 15 bases between them. The CDR3 spans 15 residues. CDR1 and CDR2 from the germline V gene are MGHDK and SYGVNS. The repertoire was sequenced with immunoSEQ multiplex PCR; TCRdb's copy has only in-frame clones and lacks some. Of 10,000 or so clones listed, more than 75% are singletons. Worth noting for this clone: Its specificity is unknown.

The TCR originated in an older person with invasive lung adenocarcinoma. Some clones in this sample may be carry-over from other donors' samples. This chain joins TRBV25-1 and TRBJ2-5; tentative D call: TRBD2 (7 bases). Material: FFPE invasive lung adenocarcinoma tissue. The CDR3 sequence is CASSEGGGPGETQYF. Here the CDR3 DNA reads TGTGCCAGCAGTGAAGGCGGGGGCCCCGGGGAGACCCAGTACTTC.